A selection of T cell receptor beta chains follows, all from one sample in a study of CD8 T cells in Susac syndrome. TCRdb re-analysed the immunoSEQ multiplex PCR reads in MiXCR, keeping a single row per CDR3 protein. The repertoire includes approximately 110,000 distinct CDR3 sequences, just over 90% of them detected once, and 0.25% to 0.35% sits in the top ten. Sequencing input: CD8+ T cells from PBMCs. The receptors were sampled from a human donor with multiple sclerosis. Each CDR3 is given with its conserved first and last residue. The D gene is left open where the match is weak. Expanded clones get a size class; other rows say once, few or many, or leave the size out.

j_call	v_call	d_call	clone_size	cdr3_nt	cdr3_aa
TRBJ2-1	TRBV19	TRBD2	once	TGTGCCAGTAGTATAGGGGTAGCGGGAAGCTCCTACAATGAGCAGTTCTTC	CASSIGVAGSSYNEQFF
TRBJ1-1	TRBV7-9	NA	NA	TGTGCCAGCAGTTCCACGTACTGGGTTGAAGCTTTCTTT	CASSSTYWVEAFF
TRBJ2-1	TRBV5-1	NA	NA	TGCGCCAGCAGCTGGACCGAGAATGAGCAGTTCTTC	CASSWTENEQFF
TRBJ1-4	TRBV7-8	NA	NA	TGTGCCAGCAGCTTAGAGGCCCCCCGGGGTGAAAAACTGTTTTTT	CASSLEAPRGEKLFF
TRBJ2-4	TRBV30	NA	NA	TGTGCCCTGACGGGGGAGCTAGCCAAAAACATTCAGTACTTC	CALTGELAKNIQYF
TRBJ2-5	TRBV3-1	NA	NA	TGTGCCAGCAGCCAAGATCTCGGCTATGGTTGGGGAGAGACCCAGTACTTC	CASSQDLGYGWGETQYF
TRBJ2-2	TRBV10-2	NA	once	TGCGCCAGCAGTGCTGAGGGGTTCAAGAACACCGGGGAGCTGTTTTTT	CASSAEGFKNTGELFF
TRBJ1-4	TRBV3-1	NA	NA	TGTGCCAGCAGCCTCAGGACCCTGGATGAAAAACTGTTTTTT	CASSLRTLDEKLFF
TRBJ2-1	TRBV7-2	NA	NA	TGTGCCAGCAGCTTTATGAAGTACAATGAGCAGTTCTTC	CASSFMKYNEQFF
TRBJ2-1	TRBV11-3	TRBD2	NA	TGTGCCAGCAGCCCCGGGACTAGCGTTAACTCCTACAATGAGCAGTTCTTC	CASSPGTSVNSYNEQFF
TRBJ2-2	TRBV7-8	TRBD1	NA	TGTGCCAGCAGCTTTTGGGCAGGGGGCACCGGGGAGCTGTTTTTT	CASSFWAGGTGELFF
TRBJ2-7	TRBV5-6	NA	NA	TGTGCCAGCAATTATCTCAGCAGCTTTGAGATCCCCGTTCCCGGAGAGCAGTACTTC	CASNYLSSFEIPVPGEQYF
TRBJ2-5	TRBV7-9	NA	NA	TGTGCCAGCAGCCTGGGTGTGGGCCCGGGGACCCAGTACTTC	CASSLGVGPGTQYF
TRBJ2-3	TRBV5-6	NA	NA	TGTGCCAGCACCCTCGGCGCAGAGGGGCAGTATTTT	CASTLGAEGQYF
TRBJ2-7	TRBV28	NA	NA	TGTGCCAGCAGTACCGCCTCCTACGAGCAGTACTTC	CASSTASYEQYF
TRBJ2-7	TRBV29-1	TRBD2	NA	TGCAGCGTTGAGAGGACTAGCGGGGCCCACACCTACGAGCAGTACTTC	CSVERTSGAHTYEQYF
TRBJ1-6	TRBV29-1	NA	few	TGCAGCTCAACCATAGTCCAGTCACATAATTCACCCCTCCATTTT	CSSTIVQSHNSPLHF
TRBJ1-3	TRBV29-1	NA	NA	TGCAGCGTTGCACAGGGCTCTGGAAACACCATATATTTT	CSVAQGSGNTIYF
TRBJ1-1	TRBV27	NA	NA	TGTGCCAGCATGAACAGGGTCACTGAAGCTTTCTTT	CASMNRVTEAFF
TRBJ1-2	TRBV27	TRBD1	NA	TGTGCCAGCCAGAAGAGGTCTGGGACAGGGTATGGCTACACCTTC	CASQKRSGTGYGYTF
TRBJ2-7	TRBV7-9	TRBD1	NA	TGTGCCAGCAGCTTAGGGGACAGCACCTACGAGCAGTACTTC	CASSLGDSTYEQYF
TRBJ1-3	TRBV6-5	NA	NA	TGTGCCAGCAGTTACTCATGGGACCATTACCTAAGAAACACCATATATTTT	CASSYSWDHYLRNTIYF
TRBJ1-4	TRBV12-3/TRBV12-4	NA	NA	TGTGCCAGCAGTCCGGGAATTAATGAAAAACTGTTTTTT	CASSPGINEKLFF
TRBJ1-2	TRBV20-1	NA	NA	TGCAGTGCTACACTACGCAACTATGGCTACACCTTC	CSATLRNYGYTF